Presented here are 4 T cell receptor beta chains from one specimen sequenced in a study of technical replicates of blood from a few donors. Here immunoSEQ multiplex PCR was the method, and the copy in TCRdb shows in-frame clones only, minus some. Of 65,000 to 85,000 clones in the sample, approximately 96% were seen once. Sequences were obtained from T cells isolated from PBMCs. The source of these receptors is a human donor in good health.

The V and J genes are TRBV7-9 and TRBJ1-5; possible D gene TRBD1, 5 bases. Per germline, CDR1 SEHNR and CDR2 FQNEAQ (reference sequence). CDR3 length: 14 residues. Trimming took 1 base from V and 4 from J, leaving 8 bases between them. The CDR3 nucleotides are TGTGCCAGCAGCTTAGGGGGCAGGAATCAGCCCCAGCATTTT. This gives the protein CASSLGGRNQPQHF.

CDR3 residues: CASLPGLAPQNTGELFF. In DNA, the CDR3 is TGTGCCAGCTTACCGGGACTAGCGCCACAGAACACCGGGGAGCTGTTTTTT. The chain uses TRBV28 and TRBJ2-2; TRBD2 aligns across 10 bases. The CDR3 totals 17 residues. V gave up 8 bases and J gave up 1 base; unmatched junction bases: 10. Germline-derived CDR1 and CDR2 are MDHEN and SYDVKM.

The chain is built from TRBV11-2 and TRBJ2-1; D might be TRBD1 (6 bases). The CDR3 extends over 13 amino acids. Germline assignment: CDR1 SGHAT and CDR2 FQNNGV. Trimming shortened V by 3 bases and J by 8 bases, and 11 bases separated the two germline ends. In DNA form, the CDR3 reads TGTGCCAGCAGCTTTGGGACAACCGATGAGCAGTTCTTC. Protein: CASSFGTTDEQFF.

CDR3 nucleotides: TGTGCCAGCAGCTTGAGTCTAGCGGGGGCGGAGACCCAGTACTTC. Translated: CASSLSLAGAETQYF. The chain joins TRBV5-4 to TRBJ2-5, with TRBD2 identical over 10 bases. V trimming: 1 base; J trimming: 5 bases; junction bases outside the gene matches: 5. CDR3 length equals 15 residues. Germline CDR1 is SGHNT and CDR2 is YYREEE (reference sequence).